The text below deals with one T cell receptor beta chain. Sequencing was performed with immunoSEQ multiplex PCR; in TCRdb, only in-frame clones are kept and a portion is missing. Of 300,000 to 400,000 clones listed, approximately 90% were seen once; the top ten hold 3% to 4%. Trimming removed 0 bases from V and 6 bases from J; junction bases left unmatched: 2. The CDR3 length is 15 residues. Germline CDR1 reads LNHDA; CDR2 reads SQIVND (reference sequence). The record originates from a study of blood T cell repertoires in COVID-19. The chain has TRBV19 and TRBJ1-5; 10 bases are shared with TRBD1. The clonotype was recovered from a woman between 18 and 30 years old who had recovered from COVID-19. Sequencing was performed on peripheral blood. CDR3 residues: CASSIDGQGVQPQHF. The DNA for the CDR3 is TGTGCCAGTAGTATAGACGGACAGGGGGTTCAGCCCCAGCATTTT.